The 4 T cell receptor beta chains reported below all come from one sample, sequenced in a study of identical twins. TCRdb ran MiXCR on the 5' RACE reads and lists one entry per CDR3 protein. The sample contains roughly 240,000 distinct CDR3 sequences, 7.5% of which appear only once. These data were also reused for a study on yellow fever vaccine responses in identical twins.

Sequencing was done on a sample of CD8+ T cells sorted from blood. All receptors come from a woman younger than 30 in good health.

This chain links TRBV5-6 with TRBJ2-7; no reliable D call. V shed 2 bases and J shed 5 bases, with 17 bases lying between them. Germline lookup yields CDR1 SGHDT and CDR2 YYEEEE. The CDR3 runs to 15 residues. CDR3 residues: CASSFWFSTINEQYF. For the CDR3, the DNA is TGTGCCAGCAGCTTTTGGTTCAGTACCATCAACGAGCAGTACTTC.

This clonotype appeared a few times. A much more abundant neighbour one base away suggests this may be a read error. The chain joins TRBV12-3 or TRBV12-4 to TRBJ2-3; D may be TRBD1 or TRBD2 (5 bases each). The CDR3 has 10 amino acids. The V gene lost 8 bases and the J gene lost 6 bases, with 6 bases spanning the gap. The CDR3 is CASWGDTQYF. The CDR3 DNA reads TGTGCCAGCTGGGGGGATACGCAGTATTTT.

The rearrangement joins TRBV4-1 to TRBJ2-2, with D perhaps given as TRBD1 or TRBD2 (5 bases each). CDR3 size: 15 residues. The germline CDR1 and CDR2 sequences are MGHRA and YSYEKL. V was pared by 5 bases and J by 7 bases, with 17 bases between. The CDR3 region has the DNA TGCGCCAGCAGCACCCGGGACCAGGGCAGCGGGGAGCTGTTTTTT. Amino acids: CASSTRDQGSGELFF.

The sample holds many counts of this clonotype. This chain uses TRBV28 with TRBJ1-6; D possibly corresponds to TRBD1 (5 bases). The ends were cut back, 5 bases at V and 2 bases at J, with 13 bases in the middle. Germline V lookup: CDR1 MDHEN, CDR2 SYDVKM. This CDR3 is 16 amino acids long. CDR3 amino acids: CASSRLGGTYNSPLHF. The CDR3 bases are TGTGCCAGCAGTCGCCTTGGGGGTACCTATAATTCACCCCTCCACTTT.